Described below is a single TCR beta chain sequence and its context. Treatment noted: oral pan-JAK inhibitor, 5-10 mg twice daily. Extracted from the samples, RNA was reverse transcribed into cDNA to serve as the sequencing template. TCRdb keeps only in-frame clones here, not all; method: immunoSEQ multiplex PCR. The repertoire consists of 170,000 or so clones, with roughly three fifths occurring once and the leading ten covering roughly an eighth. Germline V gene sequence: CDR1 GTSNPN, CDR2 SVGIG (reference sequence). The CDR3 is made up of 13 amino acids. Trimming removed 8 bases from V and 3 bases from J; junction bases left unmatched: 5. This entry belongs to a study of CD8+ T cells in alopecia areata.

The sample was CD8+ T cells sorted from blood, taken at week 24, from a patient treated with tofacitinib. This clonotype originated in a human donor with alopecia areata. This sequence joins TRBV30 and TRBJ2-1, with 9 bases fitting TRBD2. The CDR3: CARLAGDYNEQFF. For the CDR3, the DNA is TGTGCCCGCTTAGCGGGGGACTACAATGAGCAGTTCTTC.